This T cell receptor beta chain was recorded in a study of blood T cell repertoires in COVID-19 (dated by TCRdb to 2018 to 2021). For the study in its entirety: Samples covering the acute and convalescent phases of COVID-19 were provided by collaborators in the United States, Italy and Spain. The prospective study material was composed of cDNA or gDNA derived from T cells, B-cell-depleted T cells, or PBMCs. The dataset comprised deeply sampled blood TCRbeta repertoires from subjects exposed to, actively infected with, or recovered from COVID-19. A freely available public database, intended as a resource for researchers studying the immune response to SARS-CoV-2, is where the repertoires were released. Samples came from the ongoing ImmuneRACE study (first 160 participants) plus 1,254 subjects from 6 global collaborators. Sample metadata almost always included a de-identified subject ID, COVID-19 status, age in years and sex. Where available, HLA class I and class II types were obtained from metadata supplied by the sample provider rather than from assay-based typing. Study-wide conclusions, independent of this receptor: The quantity of clinical and demographic metadata differed by source and by participant and was supplied without curation.

The immunoSEQ Assay, a bias-controlled multiplex PCR, was used to amplify TCRbeta CDR3 regions from genomic DNA. In the paper's pipeline: The number of nucleated cells in each sample was estimated by amplification of reference gene primers within the assay. Sequence reads were collapsed and filtered to measure the absolute abundance of every unique TCRbeta CDR3 rearrangement. For each sample, productive Simpson clonality was calculated by taking the square root of Simpson's diversity index across productive rearrangements. The source is immuneACCESS, and TCRdb retained only in-frame sequences with V and J called. Part of the clones is not carried over; for the studies checked, unresolved V genes explain less than half of this, and the remainder is unexplained. Clonal size and the V and J genes are those of that table, whereas D and trimming came from the DNA. This sample holds 180,000 or so clones; about 70% were observed only once. In total, the top ten clones hold just over 8.5% of the sample.

The collaborating institutions used their own protocols to collect whole blood in K2EDTA tubes. Collaborator samples were shipped for TCRbeta analysis as frozen whole blood, isolated PBMCs, or DNA extracted from either sample type. About this clone itself: Its antigen remains undetermined. Base qualities are not provided; no much larger clone lies one nucleotide away.

Counted from cysteine to phenylalanine, this CDR3 has 16 amino acids. Only the CDR3 portion is preserved as DNA: 48 bases, with reading frame beginning at the first base. V ends up 4 bases short and J 4 bases short, with an unmatched junction base count of 7. CDR1 and CDR2 are read off the germline V gene (reference sequence) as LGHDT and YNNKEL. Sequenced: peripheral blood. The chain joins TRBV3-1 (or the pseudogene TRBV3-2) to TRBJ2-5, with TRBD2 matching 12 junction bases. The clonotype was recovered from a woman between 50 and 59 years old with active or convalescent COVID-19. The nucleotides read TGTGCCAGCAGCCCTGTACTAGCGGGAGGCCGAGAGACCCAGTACTTC. The translation is CASSPVLAGGRETQYF.